Below are 25 T cell receptor beta chains sequenced from a single sample in a study of cytomegalovirus exposure and HLA in healthy donors. PCR used 60 Vbeta primers and 13 Jbeta primers. Profiled with immunoSEQ multiplex PCR; TCRdb holds only in-frame clones, not every one. The table records about 230,000 clones, 77% of them present only once. Input material: PBMCs. These receptors came from an older woman in good health and CMV-seropositive.

This rearrangement joins TRBV9 to TRBJ2-5; 13 bases align to TRBD2. The trim removed 3 bases at V and 5 bases at J, leaving 10 bases unmatched. Germline assignment: CDR1 SGDLS and CDR2 YYNGEE. There are 17 residues in the CDR3. The CDR3 DNA reads TGTGCCAGCAGCGCACTAGCGGGAGGGCCGCAGGTGGAGACCCAGTACTTC. This codes for CASSALAGGPQVETQYF.

The chain uses TRBV11-3 and TRBJ2-3; D might be TRBD1 (5 bases). With 5 bases removed from V and 5 bases from J, the gap between germline ends came to 11 bases. Germline CDR1 and CDR2: SGHNT and YENEEA. This CDR3 has 13 amino acids. CDR3 amino acids: CASSNGHGDTQYF. The DNA of the CDR3 is TGTGCCAGCAGCAACGGACACGGAGATACGCAGTATTTT.

The chain is built from TRBV18 and TRBJ2-5; 9 bases agree with TRBD1. Germline trimming cut 0 bases from V and 3 bases from J; bases unmatched to any gene: 5. The CDR3 has 16 amino acids. Germline CDR1 reads KGHSH; CDR2 reads LQKENI. The CDR3 region is CASSPPRGTGKETQYF. The CDR3 bases are TGTGCCAGCTCACCACCTAGGGGGACAGGGAAAGAGACCCAGTACTTC.

This chain links TRBV7-9 with TRBJ1-3; D possibly corresponds to TRBD1 (6 bases). CDR1 is SEHNR and CDR2 is FQNEAQ in the germline V gene (reference sequence). V gave up 2 bases and J gave up 0 bases, with 11 bases separating them. CDR3 length: 16 amino acids. The CDR3 loop reads CASSLLGQISGNTIYF. The DNA of the CDR3 is TGTGCCAGCAGCTTACTAGGACAGATCTCTGGAAACACCATATATTTT. The full variable domain, in which reference TRBV7-9 and TRBJ1-3 provide the parts outside the CDR3, is DTGVSQNPRHKITKRGQNVTFRCDPISEHNRLYWYRQTLGQGPEFLTYFQNEAQLEKSRLLSDRFSAERPKGSFSTLEIQRTEQGDSAMYLCASSLLGQISGNTIYFGEGSWLTVV.

This clone was seen once. The chain uses TRBV7-3 and TRBJ2-5, with D perhaps TRBD2 (6 bases). The V gene lost 7 bases and the J gene lost 4 bases, with 13 bases spanning the gap. Germline loops: CDR1 SGHTA, CDR2 FQGTGA. The CDR3 extends over 13 amino acids. The CDR3 region is CASTVRRGETQYF. CDR3 DNA: TGTGCCAGCACAGTGAGGAGGGGAGAGACCCAGTACTTC.

This sequence joins TRBV7-9 and TRBJ2-5, with D maybe TRBD1 (6 bases). Germline-derived CDR1 and CDR2 are SEHNR and FQNEAQ (reference sequence). Trimming removed 3 bases at V and 5 bases at J, with 16 bases between. The CDR3 is 15 residues long. The chain's CDR3 is CASSFSSGQGETQYF. CDR3 DNA sequence: TGTGCCAGCAGCTTTTCGTCGGGACAAGGGGAGACCCAGTACTTC.

The chain has TRBV6-1 and TRBJ2-7; 8 nucleotides match TRBD2. Trimming at V came to 1 base and at J to 2 bases, leaving 4 bases not matched to a gene. The germline gives CDR1 MNHNS, CDR2 SASEGT. There are 15 residues in the CDR3. The CDR3 reads CASSEEVAGTYEQYF. The CDR3 DNA follows: TGTGCCAGCAGTGAAGAAGTAGCGGGAACCTACGAGCAGTACTTC.

V usage is TRBV18 and J usage is TRBJ1-5; 9 bases are shared with TRBD1. Trimming cost V 6 bases and J 1 base; bases outside gene matches: 7. CDR1 and CDR2 (germline): KGHSH, LQKENI. This CDR3 comprises 16 residues. CDR3 DNA sequence: TGTGCCAGCTCCGAGGACAGGGGATGGAGCAATCAGCCCCAGCATTTT. It translates to CASSEDRGWSNQPQHF.

This sequence joins TRBV5-1 and TRBJ2-3; 12 bases align to TRBD2. CDR1 and CDR2 (germline): SGHRS, YFSETQ. The CDR3 contains 16 residues. J gave up 5 bases and V 2 bases, and 6 bases lay outside the gene matches. The CDR3 here is CASSFSSGRARDTQYF. For the CDR3, the DNA is TGCGCCAGCAGCTTTTCTAGCGGGAGGGCCAGAGATACGCAGTATTTT.

The V call is TRBV30, the J call TRBJ2-7; TRBD1 might be the D (5 bases). This CDR3 contains 13 residues. Germline V gene sequence: CDR1 GTSNPN, CDR2 SVGIG (reference sequence). V lost 1 base and J 5 bases, leaving 12 bases between the germline ends. CDR3 coding DNA: TGTGCCTGGAGTGATGGGGCGAGCAACGAGCAGTACTTC. Translation: CAWSDGASNEQYF.

This clone occurred once. The J gene is TRBJ1-2, the V gene TRBV10-3, with D possibly TRBD1 on 5 matching bases. CDR3 length: 14 residues. Trimming pared 2 bases from V and 4 bases from J, leaving 11 bases between. Germline values: CDR1 ENHRY, CDR2 SYGVKD. CDR3 in amino acids: CAISEGQGGYGYTF. DNA for the CDR3: TGTGCCATCAGTGAGGGGCAGGGCGGCTATGGCTACACCTTC.

The V gene is TRBV6-1, the J gene TRBJ2-3; 10 nucleotides agree with TRBD2. Germline CDR1 and CDR2: MNHNS and SASEGT. The CDR3 loop spans 17 amino acids. Germline trimming cut 2 bases from V and 5 bases from J; bases unmatched to any gene: 10. The DNA for the CDR3 is TGTGCCAGCAGTGAATTCCCAGGGCTAGCGGGAGTAGATACGCAGTATTTT. This gives the protein CASSEFPGLAGVDTQYF.

The genes are TRBV28 and TRBJ2-7; TRBD1 might be the D (5 bases). CDR1 and CDR2 (germline): MDHEN, SYDVKM. The CDR3 runs to 15 residues. V lost 4 bases and J lost 5, with 18 bases in between. The CDR3 protein is CASSSTIIRRDEQYF. As DNA, the CDR3 is TGTGCCAGCAGTTCGACAATAATACGCAGGGACGAGCAGTACTTC. Filled out from reference TRBV28 and TRBJ2-7, the complete variable domain reads DVKVTQSSRYLVKRTGEKVFLECVQDMDHENMFWYRQDPGLGLRLIYFSYDVKMKEKGDIPEGYSVSREKKERFSLILESASTNQTSMYLCASSSTIIRRDEQYFGPGTRLTVT.

The genes are TRBV14 and TRBJ2-7, with 8 bases that match TRBD1. V lost 5 bases and J lost 4; bases outside the gene matches: 16. This CDR3 region has 17 residues. CDR1 is SGHDN, CDR2 FVKESK, per germline. DNA for the CDR3: TGTGCCAGCAGCTGGGGGCCAGGGGGCTCCAGAGGATACGAGCAGTACTTC. It encodes CASSWGPGGSRGYEQYF.

The chain couples TRBV5-4 to TRBJ1-1; 7 bases align to TRBD1. Germline values: CDR1 SGHNT, CDR2 YYREEE (reference sequence). The CDR3 loop spans 14 amino acids. The trim removed 4 bases at V and 7 bases at J, leaving 10 bases unmatched. The CDR3 bases are TGTGCCAGCAGCCAGGCGAGGGGGCAGGTTGAAGCTTTCTTT. This gives the protein CASSQARGQVEAFF.

The chain has TRBV7-9 and TRBJ1-1; the match to TRBD1 covers 8 bases. This CDR3 is 15 amino acids long. Germline values: CDR1 SEHNR, CDR2 FQNEAQ (reference sequence). V shed 1 base, J shed 6 bases, and the junction held 7 bases outside the gene matches. This CDR3 is CASSLGAGGAPEAFF. The CDR3 bases are TGTGCCAGCAGCTTAGGGGCAGGGGGCGCCCCTGAAGCTTTCTTT. Full variable domain (remainder filled in from reference TRBV7-9 and TRBJ1-1): DTGVSQNPRHKITKRGQNVTFRCDPISEHNRLYWYRQTLGQGPEFLTYFQNEAQLEKSRLLSDRFSAERPKGSFSTLEIQRTEQGDSAMYLCASSLGAGGAPEAFFGQGTRLTVV.

This sequence joins TRBV6-1 and TRBJ1-5, with D uncertain. The CDR3 has 17 amino acids. The V end was cut by 0 bases, the J end by 2 bases, with 14 bases between. Per the germline V gene, CDR1 is MNHNS and CDR2 is SASEGT. DNA for the CDR3: TGTGCCAGCAGTGAAGCTGGAGGCCCGGGAGGCAATCAGCCCCAGCATTTT. Its protein product is CASSEAGGPGGNQPQHF.

The rearrangement uses TRBV4-2 and TRBJ1-5; D is uncertain. The CDR3 contains 15 residues. The V end was cut by 4 bases, the J end by 0 bases, with 10 bases between. Germline CDR1 and CDR2: LGHNA and YNFKEQ. This chain's CDR3 is CASSRGSDSNQPQHF. The CDR3, as DNA: TGTGCCAGCAGCCGAGGTAGTGATAGCAATCAGCCCCAGCATTTT.

A word on this clone: Different DNA sequences within this sample yield the same CDR3. V and J are TRBV18 and TRBJ2-7; 7 bases match TRBD1. This CDR3 has 13 residues. V was pared by 3 bases and J by 2 bases, with 1 base of the junction left unmatched. The germline V gene encodes CDR1 KGHSH and CDR2 LQKENI. CDR3 in amino acids: CASSPGQTYEQYF. The CDR3 DNA reads as TGTGCCAGCTCACCGGGACAGACCTACGAGCAGTACTTC.

The chain couples TRBV18 to TRBJ2-1, with a weak D call TRBD1 (5 bases). Deletions cut 0 bases from V and 6 bases from J, with 6 bases between. Germline V lookup: CDR1 KGHSH, CDR2 LQKENI. The CDR3 runs 13 residues. The CDR3 bases are TGTGCCAGCTCACCACCGCAGGGCAATGAGCAGTTCTTC. Its protein is CASSPPQGNEQFF.

The rearrangement uses TRBV30 and TRBJ1-1; D is possibly TRBD1 (6 bases). Trimming shortened V by 0 bases and J by 5 bases, and 13 bases separated the two germline ends. Germline CDR1 is GTSNPN and CDR2 is SVGIG (reference sequence). CDR3 length equals 14 residues. In nucleotides, the CDR3 is TGTGCCTGGAGTGTAGGGGGAACCAAAACTGAAGCTTTCTTT. Amino acids: CAWSVGGTKTEAFF.

The V call is TRBV27, the J call TRBJ1-2, with TRBD1 as a possible D gene (6 bases). This CDR3 has 15 amino acids. CDR1 is MNHEY and CDR2 is SMNVEV in the germline V gene (reference sequence). V was clipped by 6 bases and J by 3 bases, with 17 bases between them. This CDR3 is CASRTFKDRHYGYTF. The CDR3 DNA follows: TGTGCCAGCAGGACCTTCAAGGACAGACACTATGGCTACACCTTC.

This CDR3 reads CASSEGGGPYNEQFF. As DNA, the CDR3 is TGTGCCAGCAGCGAAGGGGGGGGGCCTTACAATGAGCAGTTCTTC. J is TRBJ2-1 and V is TRBV7-3, with TRBD2 as a possible D gene (7 bases). CDR1 is SGHTA, CDR2 FQGTGA, per germline. V lost 5 bases and J 4 bases, leaving 15 bases between the germline ends. This CDR3 comprises 15 residues.

This chain uses TRBV5-4 with TRBJ2-7, with 8 bases fitting TRBD2. Germline CDR1 is SGHNT and CDR2 is YYREEE (reference sequence). The V segment lost 3 bases and the J segment 1 base; nucleotides outside the gene matches: 6. The CDR3 runs 15 residues. CDR3 coding DNA: TGTGCCAGCAGCTCTGGGGGACTAGGGTCCTACGAGCAGTACTTC. Translating it yields CASSSGGLGSYEQYF.

The chain recombines TRBV14 with TRBJ2-7; no clear D. Germline V lookup: CDR1 SGHDN, CDR2 FVKESK. V lost 4 bases, J lost 0 bases, and 10 bases lay in between. The CDR3 covers 14 residues. The CDR3, as DNA: TGTGCCAGCAGCCGTAATCCGAGCTCCTACGAGCAGTACTTC. Encoded protein: CASSRNPSSYEQYF.